This TCR beta chain was captured in a study of tumor-infiltrating lymphocytes in primary liver carcinoma. General observations from the study: Researchers found tumor-adjacent and tumor-blood pairs overlapped less than tumor region pairs.

The V end lost 6 bases, the J end lost 0 bases, and 10 bases lay between the germline ends. The germline gives CDR1 MNHEY, CDR2 SVGAGI. There are 14 residues in the CDR3. RNA isolated from unsorted whole blood supplied the blood RNA, with germline DNA also extracted. The sample holds a few counts of this clonotype. Its matching antigen is unknown. TCR beta cDNA was prepared out of 450 to 500 ng total RNA by means of a constant-region primer. Slightly modified ARM-PCR with three nested multiplex PCR rounds yielded TCR beta libraries. Primers for the first two PCR rounds were TRBV1-TRBV30 forward primers and a C-beta reverse primer (approximately 10 cycles per round). TCRdb re-analysed the multiplex PCR reads in MiXCR, keeping a single row per CDR3 protein. The sample has 150,000 to 200,000 distinct CDR3 sequences, over 45% seen once.

The receptor was isolated from a man aged 40-55 years with primary liver carcinoma and hepatitis B virus infection. V usage is TRBV6-5 and J usage is TRBJ2-3; D call uncertain. The sample was peripheral blood. Written as DNA, the CDR3 is TGTGCCAGCAGCTTTAGCCCTAGCACAGATACGCAGTATTTT. Residues: CASSFSPSTDTQYF.